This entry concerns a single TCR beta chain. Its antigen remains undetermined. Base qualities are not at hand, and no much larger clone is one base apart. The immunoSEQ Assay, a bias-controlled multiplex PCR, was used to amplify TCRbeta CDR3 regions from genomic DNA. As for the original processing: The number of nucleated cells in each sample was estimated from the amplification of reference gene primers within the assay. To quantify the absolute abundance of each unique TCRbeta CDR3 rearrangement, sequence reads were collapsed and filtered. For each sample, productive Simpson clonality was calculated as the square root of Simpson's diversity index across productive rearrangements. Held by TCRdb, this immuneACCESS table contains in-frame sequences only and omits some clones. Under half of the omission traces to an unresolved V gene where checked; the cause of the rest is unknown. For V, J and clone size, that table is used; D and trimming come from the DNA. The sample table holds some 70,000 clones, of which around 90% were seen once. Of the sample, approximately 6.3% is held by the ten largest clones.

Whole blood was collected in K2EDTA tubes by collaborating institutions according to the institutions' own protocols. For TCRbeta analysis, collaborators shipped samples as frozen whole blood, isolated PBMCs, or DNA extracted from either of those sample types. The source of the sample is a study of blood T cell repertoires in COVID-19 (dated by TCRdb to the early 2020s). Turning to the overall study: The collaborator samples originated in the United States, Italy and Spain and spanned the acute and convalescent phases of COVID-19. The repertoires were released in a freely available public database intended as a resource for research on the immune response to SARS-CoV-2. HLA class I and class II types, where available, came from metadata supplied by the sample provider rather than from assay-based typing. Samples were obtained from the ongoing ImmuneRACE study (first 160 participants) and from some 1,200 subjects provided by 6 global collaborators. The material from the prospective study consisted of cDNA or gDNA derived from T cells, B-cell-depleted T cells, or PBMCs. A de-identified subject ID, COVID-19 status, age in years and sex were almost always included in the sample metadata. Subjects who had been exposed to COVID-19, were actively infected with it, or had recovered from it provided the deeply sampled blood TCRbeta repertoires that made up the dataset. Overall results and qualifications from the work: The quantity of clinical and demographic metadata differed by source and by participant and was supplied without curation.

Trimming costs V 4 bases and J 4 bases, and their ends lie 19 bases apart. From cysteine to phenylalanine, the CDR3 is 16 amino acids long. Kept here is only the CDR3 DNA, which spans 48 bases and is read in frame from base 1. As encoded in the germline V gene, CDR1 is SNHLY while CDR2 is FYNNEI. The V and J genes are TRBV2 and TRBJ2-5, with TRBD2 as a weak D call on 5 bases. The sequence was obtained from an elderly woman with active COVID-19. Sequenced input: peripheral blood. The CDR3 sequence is CASSGRRRSSGETQYF. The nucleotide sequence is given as TGTGCCAGCAGTGGCCGCCGGAGGAGTTCAGGAGAGACCCAGTACTTC.